The 27 T cell receptor beta chains presented below share a single source sample, sequenced in a study of cytotoxic CD8 clonotypes in ibrutinib-treated CLL (TCRdb year 2021). Libraries were built with the immunoSEQ multiplex PCR assay. TCRdb re-hosts the immuneACCESS table, in-frame sequences only. Its copies lack some clones; in the studies checked, an unresolved V gene accounts for under half of them, and the cause for the rest is not known. The sample records 300,000 or so clones, over 60% of which are singletons. Roughly 6% of the sample is in the top ten clones. Sequencing used PBMCs, obtained after 36 months of ibrutinib treatment. These receptors were collected from a human donor with chronic lymphocytic leukemia.

The rearrangement joins TRBV10-3 to TRBJ2-7; D possibly uses TRBD1 or TRBD2 (5 bases each). The V and J ends lost 4 bases and 0 bases respectively, with 13 bases between them. This CDR3 comprises 15 residues. CDR1 and CDR2 (germline): ENHRY, SYGVKD. This CDR3 reads CAISGRGGLSYEQYF. The CDR3 nucleotides are TGTGCCATCAGTGGACGTGGGGGTCTCTCCTACGAGCAGTACTTC.

This sequence joins TRBV19 and TRBJ2-5; D is uncertain. The CDR3 is 13 residues long. Deletions cut 2 bases from V and 5 bases from J, with 9 bases between. Germline assignment: CDR1 LNHDA and CDR2 SQIVND (reference sequence). The CDR3 here is CASSITGQETQYF. The CDR3 region has the DNA TGTGCCAGTAGTATAACTGGCCAGGAGACCCAGTACTTC. Full variable domain (rest looked up from reference TRBV19 and TRBJ2-5): DGGITQSPKYLFRKEGQNVTLSCEQNLNHDAMYWYRQDPGQGLRLIYYSQIVNDFQKGDIAEGYSVSREKKESFPLTVTSAQKNPTAFYLCASSITGQETQYFGPGTRLLVL.

The chain links TRBV7-3 to TRBJ2-7; D is unclear. The V gene lost 1 base and the J gene lost 0 bases, with 4 bases spanning the gap. The CDR3 has 13 amino acids. Germline V gives CDR1 SGHTA, CDR2 FQGTGA. The CDR3 sequence: CASSLSTSYEQYF. The CDR3 DNA sequence: TGTGCCAGCAGCTTAAGCACCTCCTACGAGCAGTACTTC.

A few counts support this clone. J is TRBJ2-2 and V is TRBV5-4; 9 nucleotides line up with TRBD2. CDR1 and CDR2 (germline): SGHNT, YYREEE (reference sequence). CDR3 length: 16 residues. Unmatched junction bases numbered 4, after V lost 3 bases and J lost 1 base. Here the CDR3 DNA reads TGTGCCAGCAGCTATGGGACTAGCCGGAACACCGGGGAGCTGTTTTTT. This translates into CASSYGTSRNTGELFF.

V usage is TRBV19 and J usage is TRBJ2-7; the D gene could be TRBD1 or TRBD2 (5 bases each). This CDR3 region has 14 residues. The germline V gene has CDR1 LNHDA and CDR2 SQIVND (reference sequence). The ends were cut back, 1 base at V and 0 bases at J, with 7 bases in the middle. The CDR3 nucleotides read TGTGCCAGTAGTATAGTCGGGGCCTCCTACGAGCAGTACTTC. This sequence encodes CASSIVGASYEQYF.

The gene calls are TRBV14 and TRBJ1-4, with unresolved D. This CDR3 comprises 14 residues. The V and J ends lost 2 bases and 5 bases respectively, with 9 bases between them. Germline V gene data show CDR1 as SGHDN and CDR2 as FVKESK. DNA of the CDR3: TGTGCCAGCAGCCAAATCCTGAGGAATGAAAAACTGTTTTTT. Translation gives CASSQILRNEKLFF. Based on the CDR3 plus reference TRBV14 and TRBJ1-4, the full variable domain is EAGVTQFPSHSVIEKGQTVTLRCDPISGHDNLYWYRRVMGKEIKFLLHFVKESKQDESGMPNNRFLAERTGGTYSTLKVQPAELEDSGVYFCASSQILRNEKLFFGSGTQLSVL.

This chain joins TRBV27 and TRBJ2-7; no clear D. The CDR3 has 16 amino acids. Germline CDR1 is MNHEY and CDR2 is SMNVEV (reference sequence). The V gene lost 2 bases and the J gene lost 2 bases, with 16 bases spanning the gap. CDR3 sequence reads: CASSLHGRVTTYEQYF. The CDR3, as DNA: TGTGCCAGCAGTTTACACGGCAGAGTAACTACCTACGAGCAGTACTTC.

The chain is built from TRBV11-2 and TRBJ2-1, with D unresolved. This CDR3 comprises 15 residues. The germline CDR1 and CDR2 sequences are SGHAT and FQNNGV. Between the trimmed V and J ends, which lost 0 bases and 5 bases, there was a span of 11 bases. The CDR3 loop reads CASSLEVGTHNEQFF. The CDR3, as DNA: TGTGCCAGCAGCTTAGAGGTGGGTACCCACAATGAGCAGTTCTTC.

This clone has only a few counts. The rearrangement links TRBV4-1 to TRBJ1-5, with D maybe TRBD1 (6 bases). Germline-derived CDR1 and CDR2 are MGHRA and YSYEKL. The CDR3 spans 17 residues. The V end was cut by 4 bases, the J end by 4 bases, with 20 bases between. In DNA, the CDR3 is TGCGCCAGCAGCCTCATTCATTCTAGGGGGGTAAATCAGCCCCAGCATTTT. Amino acid sequence: CASSLIHSRGVNQPQHF.

The chain employs TRBV6-1 and TRBJ2-2, with 8 bases identical to TRBD2. Germline CDR1 and CDR2: MNHNS and SASEGT. J lost 3 bases, V lost 5 bases, and 2 bases had no gene match. The CDR3 runs 14 residues. CDR3 coding DNA: TGTGCCAGCAGTCGCGGGAGGTACACCGGGGAGCTGTTTTTT. Protein: CASSRGRYTGELFF.

In its sample, this clone was seen a few times. This rearrangement joins TRBV29-1 to TRBJ1-4, with a weak D call TRBD1 (5 bases). Germline CDR1 is SQVTM and CDR2 is ANQGSEA. The CDR3 totals 13 residues. V was cut by 7 bases and J by 3 bases, with 12 bases left in between. CDR3 region: CSGGEGPNEKLFF. For the CDR3, the DNA is TGCAGCGGCGGCGAGGGGCCTAATGAAAAACTGTTTTTT. Filled out from reference TRBV29-1 and TRBJ1-4, the complete variable domain reads SAVISQKPSRDICQRGTSLTIQCQVDSQVTMMFWYRQQPGQSLTLIATANQGSEATYESGFVIDKFPISRPNLTFSTLTVSNMSPEDSSIYLCSGGEGPNEKLFFGSGTQLSVL.

This clone was seen only a few times. V usage is TRBV10-3 and J usage is TRBJ1-5; D remains unclear. The CDR3 is 13 residues long. V was pared by 10 bases and J by 1 base, with 11 bases between. The germline CDR1 and CDR2 sequences are ENHRY and SYGVKD. The CDR3 spells CATKYSSNQPQHF. DNA of the CDR3: TGTGCCACCAAGTACTCCAGCAATCAGCCCCAGCATTTT.

The rearrangement uses TRBV6-5 and TRBJ2-7, with TRBD1 identical over 10 bases. The CDR3 loop spans 15 amino acids. The trim removed 5 bases at V and 5 bases at J, leaving 9 bases unmatched. Germline CDR1 reads MNHEY; CDR2 reads SVGAGI. The CDR3 spells CASSNDRGRLDEQYF. The CDR3 region has the DNA TGTGCCAGCAGTAACGACAGGGGGCGCCTGGACGAGCAGTACTTC.

The chain has TRBV1 and TRBJ1-1; TRBD1, the table's D call, lacks a check against the DNA. TRBV1 is an annotated pseudogene. This CDR3 region has 18 residues. Written as DNA, the CDR3 is TGCACCAGCAGCCAAGATCAGGGCACCTCCTTTGAGGACACTGAAGCTTTCTTT. Translation: CTSSQDQGTSFEDTEAFF.

V usage is TRBV7-9 and J usage is TRBJ2-6, with D perhaps TRBD1 (5 bases). CDR1 is SEHNR, CDR2 FQNEAQ, per germline (reference sequence). The CDR3 runs to 15 residues. The V gene lost 6 bases and the J gene lost 2 bases, with 11 bases spanning the gap. The CDR3: CASRSDRAGANVLTF. DNA for the CDR3: TGTGCCAGCAGGTCTGACAGAGCTGGGGCCAACGTCCTGACTTTC.

This chain uses TRBV14 with TRBJ2-7; 11 bases align to TRBD1. This CDR3 contains 14 residues. The germline gives CDR1 SGHDN, CDR2 FVKESK. J lost 6 bases, V lost 5 bases, and 6 bases had no gene match. CDR3 DNA: TGTGCCAGCAGCACTCGGGACAGGGGGGTCGAGCAGTACTTC. Amino acids: CASSTRDRGVEQYF.

In this sample, this clone turned up once. V gene TRBV6-5 combines with J gene TRBJ1-4, with 9 nucleotides matching TRBD1. There are 14 residues in the CDR3. Germline trimming cut 6 bases from V and 4 bases from J; bases unmatched to any gene: 3. The germline V gene encodes CDR1 MNHEY and CDR2 SVGAGI. In DNA, the CDR3 is TGTGCCAGCAGCGACAGGGGGGATAATGAAAAACTGTTTTTT. It specifies CASSDRGDNEKLFF.

This clone has a handful of counts. The rearrangement uses TRBV7-2 and TRBJ2-5; no firm D call. V shed 8 bases and J shed 5 bases, with 12 bases lying between them. The CDR3 is 12 amino acids. The germline V gene has CDR1 SGHTA and CDR2 FQGNSA. The CDR3 region is CASGNVWETQYF. Written as DNA, the CDR3 is TGTGCCAGCGGCAATGTGTGGGAGACCCAGTACTTC.

The J gene is TRBJ2-5, the V gene TRBV18; D is perhaps TRBD2 (5 bases). CDR1 and CDR2 from the germline V gene are KGHSH and LQKENI. This CDR3 spans 14 amino acids. V was pared by 4 bases and J by 4 bases, with 13 bases between. Here the CDR3 reads CASSLGRAGETQYF. CDR3 sequence (DNA): TGTGCCAGCTCACTTGGGCGGGCCGGAGAGACCCAGTACTTC.

This clone has just one count. The CDR3 loop reads CASSPTAVKNYGYTF. The CDR3, as DNA: TGTGCCAGCTCACCAACGGCAGTGAAAAACTATGGCTACACCTTC. The chain links TRBV18 to TRBJ1-2; D remains ambiguous. V was shortened by 2 bases and J by 2 bases, with 12 bases between the two germline ends. This CDR3 has 15 amino acids. Per the germline V gene, CDR1 is KGHSH and CDR2 is LQKENI.

The J gene is TRBJ2-7, the V gene TRBV9, with D uncertain. The germline CDR1 and CDR2 sequences are SGDLS and YYNGEE. This CDR3 has 14 residues. V gave up 4 bases and J gave up 1 base, with 12 bases separating them. The CDR3 sequence is CASSPDGKSYEQYF. CDR3 nucleotides: TGTGCCAGCAGCCCCGACGGCAAATCCTACGAGCAGTACTTC.

The rearrangement joins TRBV7-6 to TRBJ2-1; 11 bases are a match to TRBD2. Germline CDR1 SGHVS, CDR2 FNYEAQ. This CDR3 has 17 residues. V lost 5 bases and J lost 7; bases outside the gene matches: 13. CDR3: CASSPKPTSGKLNEQFF. The CDR3 nucleotides are TGTGCCAGCAGCCCCAAACCGACTAGCGGGAAGCTTAATGAGCAGTTCTTC.

The chain employs TRBV13 and TRBJ2-3; 7 nucleotides agree with TRBD2. The V and J ends lost 5 bases and 4 bases, in that order; junction bases with no gene match: 6. This CDR3 contains 14 residues. Germline CDR1 and CDR2: PRHDT and FYEKMQ (reference sequence). The CDR3 coding sequence is TGTGCCAGCAGCGTCTCGGGGGGACCAGATACGCAGTATTTT. This translates into CASSVSGGPDTQYF.

V and J are TRBV6-1 and TRBJ2-1, with TRBD2 matching over 9 bases. With 2 bases clipped from V and 8 bases from J, the junction kept 13 bases outside the gene matches. Germline V gives CDR1 MNHNS, CDR2 SASEGT. This CDR3 region has 17 residues. This chain's CDR3 is CASSESPYAGGPYEQFF. CDR3 nucleotide sequence: TGTGCCAGCAGTGAATCTCCTTACGCGGGGGGGCCGTATGAGCAGTTCTTC.

This clone was found once. The genes are TRBV2 and TRBJ1-1, with TRBD1 matching over 7 bases. Per the germline V gene, CDR1 is SNHLY and CDR2 is FYNNEI. V shed 0 bases, J shed 0 bases, and the junction held 16 bases outside the gene matches. CDR3 length: 20 residues. The CDR3 coding sequence is TGTGCCAGCAGTGAAGCGCTTCGAGGCAGGGGGTTGGCAGTGAACACTGAAGCTTTCTTT. The encoded protein is CASSEALRGRGLAVNTEAFF. Filled out from reference TRBV2 and TRBJ1-1, the complete variable domain reads EPEVTQTPSHQVTQMGQEVILRCVPISNHLYFYWYRQILGQKVEFLVSFYNNEISEKSEIFDDQFSVERPDGSNFTLKIRSTKLEDSAMYFCASSEALRGRGLAVNTEAFFGQGTRLTVV.

V and J are TRBV4-1 and TRBJ2-1; tentatively, D is TRBD2 (6 bases). Germline CDR1 reads MGHRA; CDR2 reads YSYEKL. This CDR3 contains 17 residues. V was pared by 0 bases and J by 5 bases, with 17 bases between. The CDR3 coding sequence is TGCGCCAGCAGCCAAGATATAACGGCTAGCGTACACAATGAGCAGTTCTTC. Translation gives CASSQDITASVHNEQFF.

The chain recombines TRBV4-1 with TRBJ2-3, with D perhaps TRBD1 or TRBD2 (6 bases each). V lost 0 bases to trimming and J lost 1 base, with 17 bases between them. This CDR3 has 18 amino acids. The germline CDR1 and CDR2 sequences are MGHRA and YSYEKL. The CDR3 DNA reads as TGCGCCAGCAGCCAAGAAGGAGCTGGGGGGCTCGGCACAGATACGCAGTATTTT. It encodes CASSQEGAGGLGTDTQYF.